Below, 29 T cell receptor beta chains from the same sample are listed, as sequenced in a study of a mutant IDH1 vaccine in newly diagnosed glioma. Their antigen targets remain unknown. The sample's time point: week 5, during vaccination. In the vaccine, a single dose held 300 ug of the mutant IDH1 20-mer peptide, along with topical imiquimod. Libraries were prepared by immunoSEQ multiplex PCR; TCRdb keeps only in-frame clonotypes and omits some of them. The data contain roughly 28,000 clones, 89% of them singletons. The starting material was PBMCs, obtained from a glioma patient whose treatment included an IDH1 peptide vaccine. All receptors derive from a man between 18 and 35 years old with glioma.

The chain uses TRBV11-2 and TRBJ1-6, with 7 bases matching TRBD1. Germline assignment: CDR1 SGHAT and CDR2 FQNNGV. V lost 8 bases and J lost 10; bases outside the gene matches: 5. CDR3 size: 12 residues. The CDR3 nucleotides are TGTGCCAGCGCCCAGGGGGTCTCACCCCTCCACTTT. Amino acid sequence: CASAQGVSPLHF.

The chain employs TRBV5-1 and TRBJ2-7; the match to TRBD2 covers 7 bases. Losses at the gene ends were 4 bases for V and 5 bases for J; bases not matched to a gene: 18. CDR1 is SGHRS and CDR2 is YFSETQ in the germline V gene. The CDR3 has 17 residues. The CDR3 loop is CASSPVLSGGSPHEQYF. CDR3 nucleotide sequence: TGCGCCAGCAGCCCCGTCCTCAGTGGCGGGAGTCCCCACGAGCAGTACTTC.

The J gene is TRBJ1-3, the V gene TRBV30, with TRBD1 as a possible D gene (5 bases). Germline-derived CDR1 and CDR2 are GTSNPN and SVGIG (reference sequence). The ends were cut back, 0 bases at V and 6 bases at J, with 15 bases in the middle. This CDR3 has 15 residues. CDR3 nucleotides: TGTGCCTGGAGTGTATGGGGGACGGGAGAAAACACCATATATTTT. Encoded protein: CAWSVWGTGENTIYF. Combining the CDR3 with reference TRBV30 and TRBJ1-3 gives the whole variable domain SQTIHQWPATLVQPVGSPLSLECTVEGTSNPNLYWYRQAAGRGLQLLFYSVGIGQISSEVPQNLSASRPQDRQFILSSKKLLLSDSGFYLCAWSVWGTGENTIYFGEGSWLTVV.

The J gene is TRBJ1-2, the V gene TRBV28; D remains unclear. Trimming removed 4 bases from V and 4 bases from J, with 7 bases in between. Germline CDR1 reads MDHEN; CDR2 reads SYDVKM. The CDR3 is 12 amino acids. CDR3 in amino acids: CASSSRSYGYTF. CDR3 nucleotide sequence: TGTGCCAGCAGTTCCCGGAGCTATGGCTACACCTTC.

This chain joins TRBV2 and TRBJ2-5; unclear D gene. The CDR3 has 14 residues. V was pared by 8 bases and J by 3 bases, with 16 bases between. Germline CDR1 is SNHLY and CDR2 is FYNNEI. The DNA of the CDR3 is TGTGCCAGCCAGACCGGGCCCGAGAAAGAGACCCAGTACTTC. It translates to CASQTGPEKETQYF. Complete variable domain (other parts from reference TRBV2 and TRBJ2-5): EPEVTQTPSHQVTQMGQEVILRCVPISNHLYFYWYRQILGQKVEFLVSFYNNEISEKSEIFDDQFSVERPDGSNFTLKIRSTKLEDSAMYFCASQTGPEKETQYFGPGTRLLVL.

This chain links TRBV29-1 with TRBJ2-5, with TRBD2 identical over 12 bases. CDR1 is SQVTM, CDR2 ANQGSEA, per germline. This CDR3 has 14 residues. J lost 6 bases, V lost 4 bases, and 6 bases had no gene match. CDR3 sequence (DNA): TGCAGCGTTGGGACTAGCGGGACCTGGAAGACCCAGTACTTC. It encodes CSVGTSGTWKTQYF. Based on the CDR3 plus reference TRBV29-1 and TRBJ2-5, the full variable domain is SAVISQKPSRDICQRGTSLTIQCQVDSQVTMMFWYRQQPGQSLTLIATANQGSEATYESGFVIDKFPISRPNLTFSTLTVSNMSPEDSSIYLCSVGTSGTWKTQYFGPGTRLLVL.

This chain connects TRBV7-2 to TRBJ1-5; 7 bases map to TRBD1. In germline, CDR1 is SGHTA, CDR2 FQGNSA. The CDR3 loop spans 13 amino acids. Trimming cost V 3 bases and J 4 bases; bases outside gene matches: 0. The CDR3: CASSLDRNQPQHF. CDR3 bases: TGTGCCAGCAGCTTGGACAGGAATCAGCCCCAGCATTTT.

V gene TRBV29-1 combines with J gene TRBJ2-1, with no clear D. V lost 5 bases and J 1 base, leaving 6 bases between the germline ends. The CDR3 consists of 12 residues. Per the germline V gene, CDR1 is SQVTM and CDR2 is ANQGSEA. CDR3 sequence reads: CSVYQSYNEQFF. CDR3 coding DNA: TGCAGCGTTTACCAGTCCTACAATGAGCAGTTCTTC.

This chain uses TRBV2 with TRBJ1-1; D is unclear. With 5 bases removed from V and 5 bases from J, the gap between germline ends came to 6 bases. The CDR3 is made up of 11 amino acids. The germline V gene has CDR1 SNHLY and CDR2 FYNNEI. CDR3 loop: CASSPRTEAFF. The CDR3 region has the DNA TGTGCCAGCAGTCCGAGGACTGAAGCTTTCTTT.

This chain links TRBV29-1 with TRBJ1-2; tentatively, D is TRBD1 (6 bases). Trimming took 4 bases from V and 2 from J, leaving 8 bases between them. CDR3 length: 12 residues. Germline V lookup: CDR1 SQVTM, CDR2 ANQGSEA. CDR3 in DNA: TGCAGCGTTGGGGGGGCCAACTATGGCTACACCTTC. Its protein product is CSVGGANYGYTF.

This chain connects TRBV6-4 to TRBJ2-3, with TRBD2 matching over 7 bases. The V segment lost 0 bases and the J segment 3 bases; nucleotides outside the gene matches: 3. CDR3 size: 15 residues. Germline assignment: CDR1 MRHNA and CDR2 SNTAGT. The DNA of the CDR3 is TGTGCCAGCAGTGACTCAGGCGGGAGAACAGATACGCAGTATTTT. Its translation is CASSDSGGRTDTQYF.

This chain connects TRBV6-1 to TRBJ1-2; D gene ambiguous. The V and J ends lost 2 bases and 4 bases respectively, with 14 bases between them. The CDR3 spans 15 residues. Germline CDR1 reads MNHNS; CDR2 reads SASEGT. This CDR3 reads CASSELTDRIYGYTF. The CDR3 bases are TGTGCCAGCAGTGAACTCACGGACCGAATCTATGGCTACACCTTC.

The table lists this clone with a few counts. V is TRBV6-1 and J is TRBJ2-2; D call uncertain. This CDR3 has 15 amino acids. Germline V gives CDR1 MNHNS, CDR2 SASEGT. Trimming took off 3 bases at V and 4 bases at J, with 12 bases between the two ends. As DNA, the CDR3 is TGTGCCAGCAGTGAGAAGCCCACTTTCACCGGGGAGCTGTTTTTT. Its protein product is CASSEKPTFTGELFF.

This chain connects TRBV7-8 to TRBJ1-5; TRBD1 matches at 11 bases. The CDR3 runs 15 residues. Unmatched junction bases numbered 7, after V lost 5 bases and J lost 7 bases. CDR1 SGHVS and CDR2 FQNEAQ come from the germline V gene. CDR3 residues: CASSRGQGVGQPQHF. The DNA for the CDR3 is TGTGCCAGCAGCCGGGGACAGGGGGTAGGGCAGCCCCAGCATTTT. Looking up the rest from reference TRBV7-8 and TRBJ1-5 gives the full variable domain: GAGVSQSPRYKVAKRGQDVALRCDPISGHVSLFWYQQALGQGPEFLTYFQNEAQLDKSGLPSDRFFAERPEGSVSTLKIQRTQQEDSAVYLCASSRGQGVGQPQHFGDGTRLSIL.

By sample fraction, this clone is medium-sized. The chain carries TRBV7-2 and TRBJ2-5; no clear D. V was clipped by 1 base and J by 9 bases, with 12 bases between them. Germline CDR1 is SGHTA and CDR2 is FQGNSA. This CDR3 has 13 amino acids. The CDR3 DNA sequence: TGTGCCAGCAGCTTAGTGGAAGGCCGGGCCCAGTACTTC. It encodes CASSLVEGRAQYF.

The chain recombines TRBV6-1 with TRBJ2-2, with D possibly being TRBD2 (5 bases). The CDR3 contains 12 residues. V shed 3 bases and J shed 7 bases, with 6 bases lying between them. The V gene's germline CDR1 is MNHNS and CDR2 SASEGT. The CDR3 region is CASSDRGGELFF. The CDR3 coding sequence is TGTGCCAGCAGTGACCGGGGCGGGGAGCTGTTTTTT.

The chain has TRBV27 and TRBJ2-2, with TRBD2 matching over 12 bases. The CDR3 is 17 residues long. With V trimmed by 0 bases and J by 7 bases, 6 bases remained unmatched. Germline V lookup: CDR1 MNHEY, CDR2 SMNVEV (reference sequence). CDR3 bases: TGTGCCAGCAGTTTATCGGAACTAGCGGGAGGAGGCGGGGAGCTGTTTTTT. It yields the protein CASSLSELAGGGGELFF.

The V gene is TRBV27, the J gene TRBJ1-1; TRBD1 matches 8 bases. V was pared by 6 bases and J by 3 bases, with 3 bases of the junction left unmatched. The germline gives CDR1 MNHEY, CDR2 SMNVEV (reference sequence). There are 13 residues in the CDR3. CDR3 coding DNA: TGTGCCAGCAGAAAGGACAGGGACACTGAAGCTTTCTTT. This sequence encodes CASRKDRDTEAFF.

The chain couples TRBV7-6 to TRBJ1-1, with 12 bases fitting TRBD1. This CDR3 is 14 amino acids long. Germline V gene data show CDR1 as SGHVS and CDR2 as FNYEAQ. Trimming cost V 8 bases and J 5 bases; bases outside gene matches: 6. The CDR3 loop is CASSGTGGNTEAFF. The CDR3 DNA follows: TGTGCCAGCTCCGGGACAGGGGGCAATACTGAAGCTTTCTTT.

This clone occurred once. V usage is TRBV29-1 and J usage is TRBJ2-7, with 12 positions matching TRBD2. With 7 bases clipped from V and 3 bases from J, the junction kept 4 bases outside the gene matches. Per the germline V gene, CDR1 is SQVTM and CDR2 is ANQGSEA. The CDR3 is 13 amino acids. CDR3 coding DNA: TGCAGCGGCCTGACTAGCGGGAGCTACGAGCAGTACTTC. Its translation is CSGLTSGSYEQYF.

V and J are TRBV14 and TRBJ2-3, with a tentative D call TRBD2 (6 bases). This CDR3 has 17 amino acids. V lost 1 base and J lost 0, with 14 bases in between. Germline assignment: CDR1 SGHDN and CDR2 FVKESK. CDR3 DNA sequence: TGTGCCAGCAGCCAAGGATTAGCGGCCCTTAGCACAGATACGCAGTATTTT. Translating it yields CASSQGLAALSTDTQYF.

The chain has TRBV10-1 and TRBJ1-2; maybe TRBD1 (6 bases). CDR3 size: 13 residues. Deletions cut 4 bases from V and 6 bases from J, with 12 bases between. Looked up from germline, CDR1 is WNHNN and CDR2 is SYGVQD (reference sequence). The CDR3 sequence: CASSGGGGNGYTF. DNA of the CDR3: TGCGCCAGCAGTGGGGGAGGGGGTAATGGCTACACCTTC.

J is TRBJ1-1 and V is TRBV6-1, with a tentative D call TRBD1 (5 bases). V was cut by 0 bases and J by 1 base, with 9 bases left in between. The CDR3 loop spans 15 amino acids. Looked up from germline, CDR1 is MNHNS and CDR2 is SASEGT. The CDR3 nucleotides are TGTGCCAGCAGTGAAGCTGGTACAGGGAACACTGAAGCTTTCTTT. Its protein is CASSEAGTGNTEAFF.

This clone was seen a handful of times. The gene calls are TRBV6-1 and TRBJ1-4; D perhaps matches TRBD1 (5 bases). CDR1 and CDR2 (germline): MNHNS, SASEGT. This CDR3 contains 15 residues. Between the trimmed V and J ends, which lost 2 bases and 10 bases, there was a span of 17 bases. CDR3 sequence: CASSELGQGRGKLFF. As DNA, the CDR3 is TGTGCCAGCAGTGAACTGGGGCAGGGTCGCGGAAAACTGTTTTTT.

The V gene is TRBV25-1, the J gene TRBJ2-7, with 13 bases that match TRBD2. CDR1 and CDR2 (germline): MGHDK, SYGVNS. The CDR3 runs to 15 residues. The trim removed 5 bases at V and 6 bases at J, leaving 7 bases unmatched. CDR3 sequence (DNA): TGTGCCAGCAGTCCACTAGCGGGAGGGCCTGTCGAGCAGTACTTC. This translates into CASSPLAGGPVEQYF.

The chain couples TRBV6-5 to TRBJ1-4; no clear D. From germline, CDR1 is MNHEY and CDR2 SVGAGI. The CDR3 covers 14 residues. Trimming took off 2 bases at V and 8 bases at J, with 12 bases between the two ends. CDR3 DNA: TGTGCCAGCAGTTACAGTACCAAGAGGGAAAAACTGTTTTTT. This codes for CASSYSTKREKLFF.

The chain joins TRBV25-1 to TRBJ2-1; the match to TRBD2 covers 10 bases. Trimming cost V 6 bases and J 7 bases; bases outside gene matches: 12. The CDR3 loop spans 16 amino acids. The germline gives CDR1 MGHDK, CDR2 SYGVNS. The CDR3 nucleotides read TGTGCCAGCAGCGAAGAGGAGACTAGCGGGTGGAATGAGCAGTTCTTC. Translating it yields CASSEEETSGWNEQFF. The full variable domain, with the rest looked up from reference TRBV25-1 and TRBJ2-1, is EADIYQTPRYLVIGTGKKITLECSQTMGHDKMYWYQQDPGMELHLIHYSYGVNSTEKGDLSSESTVSRIRTEHFPLTLESARPSHTSQYLCASSEEETSGWNEQFFGPGTRLTVL.

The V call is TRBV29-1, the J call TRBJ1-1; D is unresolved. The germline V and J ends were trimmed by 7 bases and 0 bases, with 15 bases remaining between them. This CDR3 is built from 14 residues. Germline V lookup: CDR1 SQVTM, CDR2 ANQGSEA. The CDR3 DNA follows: TGCAGCGCCGAACCTTCGGAGGTGAACACTGAAGCTTTCTTT. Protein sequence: CSAEPSEVNTEAFF. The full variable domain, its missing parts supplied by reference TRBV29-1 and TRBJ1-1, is SAVISQKPSRDICQRGTSLTIQCQVDSQVTMMFWYRQQPGQSLTLIATANQGSEATYESGFVIDKFPISRPNLTFSTLTVSNMSPEDSSIYLCSAEPSEVNTEAFFGQGTRLTVV.

The DNA of the CDR3 is TGTGCCAGCAGCCCAGGCTACTACGAGCAGTACTTC. It is translated as CASSPGYYEQYF. This rearrangement joins TRBV2 to TRBJ2-7; the D is unclear. Trimming removed 6 bases from V and 3 bases from J, with 9 bases in between. The CDR3 has 12 amino acids. Germline CDR1 and CDR2: SNHLY and FYNNEI.